The 5 T cell receptor beta chains below come from one sample, sequenced in a study of CD8 T cells in Susac syndrome (dated by TCRdb to between 2017 and 2020). Library method: the immunoSEQ multiplex PCR assay. RNA was extracted with the RNeasy kit and 0.5 to 1 ug was reverse transcribed using random hexamers. Clones were called with MiXCR by TCRdb after fastp trimmed the public reads at Q25, and only in-frame beta chains were retained. Under each unique CDR3 protein, matching rows form one entry showing the most common genes and DNA. The sample contains 20,000 to 25,000 distinct CDR3 sequences, about 92% of them found a single time. The top ten constitute roughly 0.25% of the sample. Sequenced input: CD8+ T cells from PBMCs. The receptors come from a human donor in good health.

This clonotype was detected once. V usage is TRBV29-1 and J usage is TRBJ2-7; no reliable D call. This CDR3 spans 12 amino acids. V dropped 6 bases and J dropped 6 bases, with 15 bases sitting between them. The germline gives CDR1 SQVTM, CDR2 ANQGSEA. The CDR3 loop is CSVSGPRFEQYF. CDR3 DNA sequence: TGCAGCGTGTCCGGACCTCGGTTCGAGCAGTACTTC.

V gene TRBV5-1 combines with J gene TRBJ2-7; D gene ambiguous. With 0 bases removed from V and 4 bases from J, the gap between germline ends came to 14 bases. Germline V gene lookup returns CDR1 SGHRS and CDR2 YFSETQ. The CDR3 loop spans 15 amino acids. The CDR3 nucleotides are TGCGCCAGCAGCTTGGGCCTAGGATCCGATTACGAGCAGTACTTC. This codes for CASSLGLGSDYEQYF.

The V gene is TRBV7-9, the J gene TRBJ2-4, with D possibly being TRBD1 (6 bases). The CDR3 has 17 residues. Germline lookup yields CDR1 SEHNR and CDR2 FQNEAQ (reference sequence). The ends were cut back, 2 bases at V and 1 base at J, with 15 bases in the middle. In DNA, the CDR3 is TGTGCCAGCAGCTTAACTATCTCAGGGGAGGCCAAAAACATTCAGTACTTC. Encoded protein: CASSLTISGEAKNIQYF.

The chain joins TRBV6-6 to TRBJ1-1, with D possibly TRBD1 on 5 matching bases. The germline V and J ends were trimmed by 8 bases and 0 bases, with 13 bases remaining between them. There are 14 residues in the CDR3. Germline V gene data show CDR1 as MNHNY and CDR2 as SVGAGI (reference sequence). DNA of the CDR3: TGTGCCAGCCAAGAGAACAGGCTGAACACTGAAGCTTTCTTT. It translates to CASQENRLNTEAFF.

The rearrangement joins TRBV7-2 to TRBJ1-5; TRBD1 might be the D (6 bases). CDR3 length: 15 amino acids. Germline V CDR1 and CDR2: SGHTA, FQGNSA. Trimming left V 1 base short and J 0 bases short, with 7 bases between. The DNA for the CDR3 is TGTGCCAGCAGCTTAGTACAGGGTAGCAATCAGCCCCAGCATTTT. Translation gives CASSLVQGSNQPQHF.